The source of this T cell receptor (beta chain) is a study of T cells after yellow fever vaccination. This clonotype was recorded a few times. From the 5' RACE reads, TCRdb called clonotypes with MiXCR, one entry per CDR3 protein. The sample lists fewer than 100,000 distinct CDR3 sequences, over 8% occurring once. The sequence was collected from a man aged 18 to 30 who received the YFV17D yellow fever vaccine. Here the sequenced sample was CD8+ T cells not binding an NS4B(214-222) dextramer, sorted from PBMCs, taken roughly 15 days after the first yellow fever vaccination.

CDR3 protein: CASSHAGSEQFF. As DNA, the CDR3 is TGTGCCAGCAGCCACGCGGGCTCTGAGCAGTTCTTC. The rearrangement uses TRBV14 and TRBJ2-1; a weak D match, TRBD2 (5 bases). Per the germline V gene, CDR1 is SGHDN and CDR2 is FVKESK. The ends were cut back, 3 bases at V and 9 bases at J, with 9 bases in the middle. The CDR3 consists of 12 residues.